What follows is one T cell receptor beta chain and its context. V was cut by 5 bases and J by 1 base, with 9 bases left in between. CDR1 and CDR2 from the germline V gene are SQVTM and ANQGSEA. This CDR3 has 13 amino acids. The table came from immunoSEQ multiplex PCR; TCRdb's copy has only in-frame clones and leaves some out. The sample carries over 80,000 clones, 70% to 90% recorded once. The record originates from a study of glioma-infiltrating T cells after dendritic cell vaccination. Patients had residual fresh-frozen tumor tissue and more than two years of survival data. This receptor was identified in a human donor with glioblastoma. Sequenced material: blood, taken before dendritic cell vaccination. The genes are TRBV29-1 and TRBJ1-5; D unresolved. The CDR3 is CSVFDWSNQPQHF. Here the CDR3 DNA reads TGCAGCGTTTTTGACTGGAGCAATCAGCCCCAGCATTTT.